These 25 T cell receptor beta chains were sequenced from one sample in a study of T cell responses to AZD1222 COVID-19 vaccine. Clones were read by immunoSEQ multiplex PCR, and TCRdb kept only the in-frame ones, dropping some. The data hold more than 100,000 clones, with about nine tenths observed a single time. The specimen was peripheral blood, collected 28 days after the second AZD1222 dose. The source is an adult who received the AZD1222 COVID-19 vaccine.

J is TRBJ2-7 and V is TRBV7-9; 11 bases align to TRBD1. The CDR3 covers 14 residues. The V gene end was trimmed by 4 bases and the J gene end by 5 bases; junction bases not matched to a gene: 4. CDR1 is SEHNR and CDR2 is FQNEAQ in the germline V gene (reference sequence). CDR3 nucleotides: TGTGCCAGCAGCTCACGGACAGGGGGCAACGAGCAGTACTTC. This gives the protein CASSSRTGGNEQYF.

The J gene is TRBJ2-7, the V gene TRBV29-1; 8 bases are shared with TRBD2. Germline V gene data show CDR1 as SQVTM and CDR2 as ANQGSEA. The CDR3 loop spans 14 amino acids. Trimming removed 3 bases from V and 4 bases from J; junction bases left unmatched: 8. CDR3 sequence reads: CSVEDPGGRYEQYF. The CDR3 bases are TGCAGCGTTGAGGACCCGGGAGGGAGGTACGAGCAGTACTTC.

The sample holds one count of this clone. V gene TRBV2 combines with J gene TRBJ1-2; maybe TRBD1 (5 bases). The CDR3 runs to 14 residues. Germline CDR1 reads SNHLY; CDR2 reads FYNNEI. Between the trimmed V and J ends, which lost 6 bases and 3 bases, there was a span of 14 bases. The CDR3 is CASRGGIGDYGYTF. The CDR3 coding sequence is TGTGCCAGCAGGGGGGGGATCGGGGACTATGGCTACACCTTC.

V and J are TRBV4-3 and TRBJ2-7; weak D call: TRBD1 (5 bases). Deletions cut 1 base from V and 3 bases from J, with 7 bases between. This CDR3 contains 13 residues. Germline V gene sequence: CDR1 LGHNA, CDR2 YSLEER. The CDR3 DNA sequence: TGCGCCAGCAGCCAAGCAGGGAACTACGAGCAGTACTTC. Its translation is CASSQAGNYEQYF.

V gene TRBV19 combines with J gene TRBJ1-1, with 9 bases fitting TRBD1. CDR1 LNHDA and CDR2 SQIVND come from the germline V gene (reference sequence). This CDR3 comprises 18 residues. The junction had 12 bases not matched to a gene; V was cut back by 0 bases and J by 4 bases. CDR3 sequence: CASSIDWRRDRVSTEAFF. The CDR3 DNA is TGTGCCAGTAGTATAGATTGGAGGAGGGACAGGGTATCCACTGAAGCTTTCTTT.

CDR3 nucleotide sequence: TGTGCCAGCAGCCAAACTAGGGCGACGGAGCCCCAGTACTTC. This codes for CASSQTRATEPQYF. V is TRBV3-1 (or the pseudogene TRBV3-2) and J is TRBJ2-5, with D possibly TRBD2 on 5 matching bases. V lost 2 bases, J lost 9 bases, and 16 bases lay in between. CDR3 length: 14 residues. In germline, CDR1 is LGHDT, CDR2 YNNKEL (reference sequence).

The chain couples TRBV28 to TRBJ2-3, with 11 bases matching TRBD2. V lost 0 bases to trimming and J lost 2 bases; unmatched junction nucleotides: 1. The CDR3 extends over 16 amino acids. Germline CDR1 reads MDHEN; CDR2 reads SYDVKM. DNA of the CDR3: TGTGCCAGCAGTTTATGGACTAGCGGGGTCACAGATACGCAGTATTTT. Its protein is CASSLWTSGVTDTQYF.

The V and J genes are TRBV4-2 and TRBJ1-5; D gene uncertain. From germline, CDR1 is LGHNA and CDR2 YNFKEQ. Trimming pared 3 bases from V and 2 bases from J, leaving 11 bases between. The CDR3 consists of 15 residues. Here the CDR3 DNA reads TGTGCCAGCAGCCAGGGAGGCAGAGGCAATCAGCCCCAGCATTTT. This gives the protein CASSQGGRGNQPQHF.

J is TRBJ2-2 and V is TRBV28, with D maybe TRBD1 (6 bases). V gave up 3 bases and J gave up 0 bases, with 8 bases separating them. In germline, CDR1 is MDHEN, CDR2 SYDVKM. This CDR3 comprises 15 residues. This CDR3 is CASSFAGANTGELFF. The CDR3, as DNA: TGTGCCAGCAGTTTCGCAGGGGCGAACACCGGGGAGCTGTTTTTT.

This clone was picked up one time. V is TRBV27 and J is TRBJ2-7; a weak D match, TRBD2 (5 bases). The CDR3 covers 14 residues. V lost 8 bases and J lost 6, with 20 bases in between. The germline gives CDR1 MNHEY, CDR2 SMNVEV (reference sequence). DNA for the CDR3: TGTGCCAGCGGAACACGGGGTAGAGGATTCGAGCAGTACTTC. Amino acid sequence: CASGTRGRGFEQYF.

The genes are TRBV7-9 and TRBJ2-2; unclear D gene. V dropped 4 bases and J dropped 5 bases, with 8 bases sitting between them. From germline, CDR1 is SEHNR and CDR2 FQNEAQ (reference sequence). The CDR3 length is 13 residues. CDR3 sequence: CASSSTRTGELFF. CDR3 bases: TGTGCCAGCAGCTCCACGCGAACCGGGGAGCTGTTTTTT.

This chain connects TRBV5-6 to TRBJ2-1, with 9 bases matching TRBD1. Losses at the gene ends were 2 bases for V and 2 bases for J; bases not matched to a gene: 5. Germline-derived CDR1 and CDR2 are SGHDT and YYEEEE. The CDR3 consists of 16 residues. The CDR3, as DNA: TGTGCCAGCAGCTTAAAAGACAGGGGGGCCTACAATGAGCAGTTCTTC. This sequence encodes CASSLKDRGAYNEQFF. The whole variable domain, remainder taken from reference TRBV5-6 and TRBJ2-1, is DAGVTQSPTHLIKTRGQQVTLRCSPKSGHDTVSWYQQALGQGPQFIFQYYEEEERQRGNFPDRFSGHQFPNYSSELNVNALLLGDSALYLCASSLKDRGAYNEQFFGPGTRLTVL.

This chain connects TRBV7-9 to TRBJ1-6, with TRBD1 identical over 7 bases. CDR1 is SEHNR, CDR2 FQNEAQ, per germline (reference sequence). The CDR3 consists of 17 residues. V shed 1 base and J 4 bases; nucleotides not matched to a gene: 7. In DNA form, the CDR3 reads TGTGCCAGCAGCTTAGAAAAGGGGGCGGTATATAATTCACCCCTCCACTTT. Amino acids: CASSLEKGAVYNSPLHF.

The V gene is TRBV7-2, the J gene TRBJ2-1; 11 bases map to TRBD2. Germline CDR1 is SGHTA and CDR2 is FQGNSA. After removal of 3 bases from V and 6 bases from J, the junction contained 10 bases not matched to a gene. The CDR3 has 17 residues. The CDR3, as DNA: TGTGCCAGCAGCTTTCAGCCTCTAGCGGGGGGTACCAATGAGCAGTTCTTC. It encodes CASSFQPLAGGTNEQFF.

This chain links TRBV2 with TRBJ1-5; no definite D call. With 7 bases removed from V and 3 bases from J, the gap between germline ends came to 10 bases. The CDR3 spans 13 residues. Germline V CDR1 and CDR2: SNHLY, FYNNEI. The chain's CDR3 is CASNPGPNQPQHF. DNA of the CDR3: TGTGCCAGCAACCCGGGCCCCAATCAGCCCCAGCATTTT.

V gene TRBV6-5 combines with J gene TRBJ2-2, with TRBD2 identical over 7 bases. The V and J ends lost 7 bases and 8 bases, in that order; junction bases with no gene match: 4. Germline CDR1 and CDR2: MNHEY and SVGAGI. The CDR3 extends over 12 amino acids. This chain's CDR3 is CASTGGTGELFF. The CDR3 DNA is TGTGCCAGCACCGGGGGGACGGGGGAGCTGTTTTTT.

The V and J genes are TRBV10-3 and TRBJ1-2, with 7 nucleotides matching TRBD1. This CDR3 is 15 amino acids long. In germline, CDR1 is ENHRY, CDR2 SYGVKD. V dropped 3 bases and J dropped 0; count of bases not matched to a gene: 4. The CDR3 sequence is CAISDDGTANYGYTF. The CDR3 coding sequence is TGTGCCATCAGTGACGACGGGACAGCTAACTATGGCTACACCTTC.

The chain joins TRBV6-2 or TRBV6-3 to TRBJ2-1, with D tentatively TRBD2 (6 bases). The CDR3 is 16 residues long. Trimming shortened V by 5 bases and J by 6 bases, and 20 bases separated the two germline ends. The germline gives CDR1 MNHEY, CDR2 SVGEGT. The CDR3 nucleotides read TGTGCCAGCAGTGGCGGGGTTGGACGGTATGGCAATGAGCAGTTCTTC. It is translated as CASSGGVGRYGNEQFF.

The CDR3 loop is CASSLRDWASPLHF. The CDR3 bases are TGTGCCAGTAGTCTCCGGGACTGGGCATCACCCCTCCACTTT. This chain connects TRBV19 to TRBJ1-6, with D possibly TRBD1 on 5 matching bases. Germline V gene sequence: CDR1 LNHDA, CDR2 SQIVND (reference sequence). V was cut by 5 bases and J by 10 bases, with 15 bases left in between. The CDR3 consists of 14 residues.

The chain combines TRBV19 with TRBJ1-2; possibly TRBD1 for D (5 bases). Looked up from germline, CDR1 is LNHDA and CDR2 is SQIVND (reference sequence). V was cut by 5 bases and J by 3 bases, with 16 bases left in between. The CDR3 covers 15 residues. The CDR3 spells CASSATPGTYYGYTF. CDR3 DNA sequence: TGTGCCAGTAGTGCTACTCCCGGGACTTACTATGGCTACACCTTC.

This clone was seen a single time. V is TRBV9 and J is TRBJ2-1; 7 positions agree with TRBD2. The junction had 5 bases not matched to a gene; V was cut back by 5 bases and J by 0 bases. Germline V gives CDR1 SGDLS, CDR2 YYNGEE. CDR3 length: 15 amino acids. CDR3 bases: TGTGCCAGCAGGTACGGGGGGAGCTCCTACAATGAGCAGTTCTTC. This gives the protein CASRYGGSSYNEQFF.

Here the CDR3 reads CASSLGEGQYYGYTF. Written as DNA, the CDR3 is TGTGCCAGCAGCTTGGGAGAAGGACAGTACTATGGCTACACCTTC. The chain has TRBV11-2 and TRBJ1-2, with a tentative D call TRBD1 (6 bases). Germline V gives CDR1 SGHAT, CDR2 FQNNGV. Trimming cost V 3 bases and J 3 bases, with 14 bases left between them. This CDR3 has 15 amino acids.

The rearrangement joins TRBV2 to TRBJ1-1; no clear D. CDR1 is SNHLY and CDR2 is FYNNEI in the germline V gene. The V end lost 6 bases, the J end lost 0 bases, and 8 bases lay between the germline ends. The CDR3 spans 13 residues. The DNA of the CDR3 is TGTGCCAGCAGCGGAGTAATGAACACTGAAGCTTTCTTT. It specifies CASSGVMNTEAFF.

This clone was detected only a few times. The chain carries TRBV5-4 and TRBJ1-2; a weak D match, TRBD1 (6 bases). CDR1 is SGHNT, CDR2 YYREEE, per germline (reference sequence). V lost 4 bases and J lost 0, with 13 bases in between. This CDR3 region has 15 residues. The CDR3 region has the DNA TGTGCCAGCAGCCCCGGGGGGCTGTCTAACTATGGCTACACCTTC. Its protein is CASSPGGLSNYGYTF. The full variable domain, rest sourced from reference TRBV5-4 and TRBJ1-2, is ETGVTQSPTHLIKTRGQQVTLRCSSQSGHNTVSWYQQALGQGPQFIFQYYREEENGRGNFPPRFSGLQFPNYSSELNVNALELDDSALYLCASSPGGLSNYGYTFGSGTRLTVV.

This clone turned up a few times. The J gene is TRBJ2-3, the V gene TRBV4-2; TRBD2 matches 10 bases. This CDR3 contains 19 residues. The J segment lost 3 bases and the V segment lost 0 bases, leaving 12 bases of the junction unmatched. Germline V lookup: CDR1 LGHNA, CDR2 YNFKEQ. The CDR3: CASSQDGSGGAVGTDTQYF. Written as DNA, the CDR3 is TGTGCCAGCAGCCAAGATGGGAGCGGGGGGGCCGTAGGGACAGATACGCAGTATTTT.